This paragraph reports one TCR beta chain. Trimming cost V 6 bases and J 3 bases; bases outside gene matches: 3. Germline CDR1 reads MDHEN; CDR2 reads SYDVKM. CDR3 length: 14 amino acids. This sample is drawn from a study of response to subunit inactivated influenza vaccine. TCRdb re-derived calls from the RT-PCR reads in MiXCR, one entry per CDR3 protein. This table holds 600,000 to 700,000 distinct CDR3 sequences, approximately 14% found once. The receptor was derived from a man aged 50 or older who received an inactivated influenza vaccine. This chain uses TRBV28 with TRBJ1-1, with TRBD1 matching over 11 bases. The material was PBMCs from blood, obtained 14 to 15 days before vaccination. The CDR3 loop reads CASSQGQGDTEAFF. In DNA form, the CDR3 reads TGTGCCAGCAGCCAGGGACAGGGGGACACTGAAGCTTTCTTT. The full variable domain, in which reference TRBV28 and TRBJ1-1 provide the parts outside the CDR3, is DVKVTQSSRYLVKRTGEKVFLECVQDMDHENMFWYRQDPGLGLRLIYFSYDVKMKEKGDIPEGYSVSREKKERFSLILESASTNQTSMYLCASSQGQGDTEAFFGQGTRLTVV.